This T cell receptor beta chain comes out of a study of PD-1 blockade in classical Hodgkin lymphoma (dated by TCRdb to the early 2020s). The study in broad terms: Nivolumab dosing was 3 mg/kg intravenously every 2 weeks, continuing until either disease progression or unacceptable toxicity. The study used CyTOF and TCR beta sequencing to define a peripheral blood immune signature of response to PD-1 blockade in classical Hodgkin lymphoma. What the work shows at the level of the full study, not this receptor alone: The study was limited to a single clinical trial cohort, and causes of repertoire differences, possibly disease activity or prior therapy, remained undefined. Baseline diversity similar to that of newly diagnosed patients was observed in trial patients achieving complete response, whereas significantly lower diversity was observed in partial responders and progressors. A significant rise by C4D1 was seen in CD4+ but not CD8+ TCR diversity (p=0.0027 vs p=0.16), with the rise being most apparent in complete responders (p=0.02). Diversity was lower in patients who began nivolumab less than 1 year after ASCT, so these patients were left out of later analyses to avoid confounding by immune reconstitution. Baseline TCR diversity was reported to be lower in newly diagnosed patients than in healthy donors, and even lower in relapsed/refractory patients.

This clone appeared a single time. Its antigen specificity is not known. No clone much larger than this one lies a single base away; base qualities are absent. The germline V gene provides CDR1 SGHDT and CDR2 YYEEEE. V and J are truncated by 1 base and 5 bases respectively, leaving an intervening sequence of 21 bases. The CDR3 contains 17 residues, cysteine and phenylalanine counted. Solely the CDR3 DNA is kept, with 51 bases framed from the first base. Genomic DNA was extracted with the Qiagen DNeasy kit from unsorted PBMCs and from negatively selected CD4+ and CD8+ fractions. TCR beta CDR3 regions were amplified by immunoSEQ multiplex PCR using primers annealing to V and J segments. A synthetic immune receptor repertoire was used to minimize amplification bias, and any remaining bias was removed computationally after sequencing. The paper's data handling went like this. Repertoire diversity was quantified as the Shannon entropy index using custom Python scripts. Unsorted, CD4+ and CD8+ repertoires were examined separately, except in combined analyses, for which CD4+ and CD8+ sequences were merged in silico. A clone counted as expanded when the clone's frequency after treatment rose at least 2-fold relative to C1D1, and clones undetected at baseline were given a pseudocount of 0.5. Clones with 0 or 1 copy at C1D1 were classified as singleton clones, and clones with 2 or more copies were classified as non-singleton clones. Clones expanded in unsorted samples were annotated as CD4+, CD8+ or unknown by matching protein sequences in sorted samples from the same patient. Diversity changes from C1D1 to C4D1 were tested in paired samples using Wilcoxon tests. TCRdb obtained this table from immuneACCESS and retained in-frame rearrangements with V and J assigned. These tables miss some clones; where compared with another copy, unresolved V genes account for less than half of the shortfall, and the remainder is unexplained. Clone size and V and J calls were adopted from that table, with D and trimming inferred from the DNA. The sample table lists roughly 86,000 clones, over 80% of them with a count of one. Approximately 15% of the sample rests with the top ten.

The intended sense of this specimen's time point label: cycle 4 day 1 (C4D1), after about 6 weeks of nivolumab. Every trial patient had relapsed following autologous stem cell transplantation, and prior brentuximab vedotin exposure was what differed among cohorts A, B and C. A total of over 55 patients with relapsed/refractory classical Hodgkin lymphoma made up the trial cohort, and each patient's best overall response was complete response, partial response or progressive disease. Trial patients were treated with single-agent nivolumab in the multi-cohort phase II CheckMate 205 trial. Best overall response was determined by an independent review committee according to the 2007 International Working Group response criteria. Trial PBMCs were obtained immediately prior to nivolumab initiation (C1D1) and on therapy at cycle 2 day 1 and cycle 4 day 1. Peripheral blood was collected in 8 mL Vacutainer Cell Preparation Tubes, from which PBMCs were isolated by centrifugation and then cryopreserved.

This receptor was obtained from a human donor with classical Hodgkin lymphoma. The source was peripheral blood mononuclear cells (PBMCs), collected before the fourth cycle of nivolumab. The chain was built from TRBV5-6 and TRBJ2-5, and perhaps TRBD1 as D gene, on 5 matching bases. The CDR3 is CASSLTPAGRPEETQYF. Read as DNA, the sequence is TGTGCCAGCAGCTTGACCCCGGCAGGGCGTCCAGAGGAGACCCAGTACTTC. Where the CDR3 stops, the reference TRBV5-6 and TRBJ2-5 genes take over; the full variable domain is DAGVTQSPTHLIKTRGQQVTLRCSPKSGHDTVSWYQQALGQGPQFIFQYYEEEERQRGNFPDRFSGHQFPNYSSELNVNALLLGDSALYLCASSLTPAGRPEETQYFGPGTRLLVL.